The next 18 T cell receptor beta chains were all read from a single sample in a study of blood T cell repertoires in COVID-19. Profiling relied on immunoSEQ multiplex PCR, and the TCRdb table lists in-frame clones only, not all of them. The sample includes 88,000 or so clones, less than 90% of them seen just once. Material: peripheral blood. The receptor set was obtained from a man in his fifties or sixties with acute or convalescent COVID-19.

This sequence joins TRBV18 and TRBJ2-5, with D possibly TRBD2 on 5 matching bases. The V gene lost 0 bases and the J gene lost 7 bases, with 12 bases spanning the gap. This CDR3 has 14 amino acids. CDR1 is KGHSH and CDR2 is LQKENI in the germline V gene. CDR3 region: CASSPPRRWATQYF. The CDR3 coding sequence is TGTGCCAGCTCACCACCGCGGAGGTGGGCGACCCAGTACTTC. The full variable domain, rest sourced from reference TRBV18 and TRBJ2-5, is NAGVMQNPRHLVRRRGQEARLRCSPMKGHSHVYWYRQLPEEGLKFMVYLQKENIIDESGMPKERFSAEFPKEGPSILRIQQVVRGDSAAYFCASSPPRRWATQYFGPGTRLLVL.

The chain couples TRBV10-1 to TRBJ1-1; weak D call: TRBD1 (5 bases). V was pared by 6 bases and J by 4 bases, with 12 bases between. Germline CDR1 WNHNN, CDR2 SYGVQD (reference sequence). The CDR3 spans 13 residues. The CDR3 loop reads CASRARQGTEAFF. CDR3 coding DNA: TGCGCCAGCAGGGCCAGGCAGGGCACTGAAGCTTTCTTT.

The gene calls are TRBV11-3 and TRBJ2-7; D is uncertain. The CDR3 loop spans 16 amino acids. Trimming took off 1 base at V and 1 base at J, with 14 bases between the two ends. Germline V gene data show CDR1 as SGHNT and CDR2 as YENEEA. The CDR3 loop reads CASSLVLSTHSYEQYF. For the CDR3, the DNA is TGTGCCAGCAGCTTAGTTCTCTCGACACATTCCTACGAGCAGTACTTC.

The CDR3 region is CASSPGQGTGNQPQHF. The CDR3 bases are TGTGCCAGCAGTCCAGGACAGGGGACGGGCAATCAGCCCCAGCATTTT. This chain links TRBV27 with TRBJ1-5; the match to TRBD1 covers 9 bases. The CDR3 contains 16 residues. Germline V CDR1 and CDR2: MNHEY, SMNVEV (reference sequence). The junction had 7 bases not matched to a gene; V was cut back by 5 bases and J by 2 bases.

The CDR3 loop reads CASKEDATNEKLFF. The CDR3 coding sequence is TGTGCCTCGAAGGAGGATGCAACTAATGAAAAACTGTTTTTT. The J gene is TRBJ1-4, the V gene TRBV30; D is uncertain. The CDR3 consists of 14 residues. Trimming took 7 bases from V and 0 from J, leaving 12 bases between them. CDR1 and CDR2 (germline): GTSNPN, SVGIG (reference sequence). The full variable domain, completed using reference TRBV30 and TRBJ1-4, is SQTIHQWPATLVQPVGSPLSLECTVEGTSNPNLYWYRQAAGRGLQLLFYSVGIGQISSEVPQNLSASRPQDRQFILSSKKLLLSDSGFYLCASKEDATNEKLFFGSGTQLSVL.

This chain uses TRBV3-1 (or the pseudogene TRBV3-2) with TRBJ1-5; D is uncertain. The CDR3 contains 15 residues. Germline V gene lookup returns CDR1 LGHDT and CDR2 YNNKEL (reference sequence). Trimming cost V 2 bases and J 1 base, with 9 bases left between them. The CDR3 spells CASSQNLQSNQPQHF. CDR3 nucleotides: TGTGCCAGCAGCCAAAATCTACAGAGCAATCAGCCCCAGCATTTT.

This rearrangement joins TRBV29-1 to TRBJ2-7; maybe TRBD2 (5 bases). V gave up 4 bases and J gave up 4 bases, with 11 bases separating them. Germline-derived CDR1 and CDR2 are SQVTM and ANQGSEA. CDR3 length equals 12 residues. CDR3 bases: TGCAGCGTTGCGACTACGTTGTACGAGCAGTACTTC. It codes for CSVATTLYEQYF.

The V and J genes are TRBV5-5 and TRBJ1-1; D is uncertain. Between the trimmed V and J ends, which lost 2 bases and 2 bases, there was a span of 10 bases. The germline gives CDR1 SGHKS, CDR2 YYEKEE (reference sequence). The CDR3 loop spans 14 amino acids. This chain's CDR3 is CASSLTGSNTEAFF. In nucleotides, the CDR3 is TGTGCCAGCAGCTTAACCGGGTCCAACACTGAAGCTTTCTTT.

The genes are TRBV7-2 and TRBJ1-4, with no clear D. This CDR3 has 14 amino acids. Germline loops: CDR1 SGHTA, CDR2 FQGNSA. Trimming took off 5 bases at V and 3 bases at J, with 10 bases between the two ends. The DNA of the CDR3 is TGTGCCAGCAGCCTATCTTCTGCTAATGAAAAACTGTTTTTT. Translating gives CASSLSSANEKLFF.

The CDR3 DNA is TGTGCCAGCAGTTTGCGTCGTGGGGCAGAGACCCAGTACTTC. Protein: CASSLRRGAETQYF. The chain recombines TRBV27 with TRBJ2-5, with D possibly being TRBD1 (5 bases). V was pared by 3 bases and J by 4 bases, with 12 bases between. The CDR3 loop spans 14 amino acids. CDR1 is MNHEY, CDR2 SMNVEV, per germline (reference sequence).

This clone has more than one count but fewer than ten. As DNA, the CDR3 is TGTGCCAGCAGGTCGGACCAGGGCCCCAATCAGCCCCAGCATTTT. This encodes CASRSDQGPNQPQHF. J is TRBJ1-5 and V is TRBV6-6; possible D gene TRBD1, 5 bases. CDR1 is MNHNY, CDR2 SVGAGI, per germline (reference sequence). Trimming removed 6 bases from V and 3 bases from J, with 15 bases in between. The CDR3 totals 15 residues.

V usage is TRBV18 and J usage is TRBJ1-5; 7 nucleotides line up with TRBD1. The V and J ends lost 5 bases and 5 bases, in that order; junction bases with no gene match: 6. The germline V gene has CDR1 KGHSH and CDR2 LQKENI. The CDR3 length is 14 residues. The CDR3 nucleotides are TGTGCCAGCTCAAGACAGGGCCGCGATCAGCCCCAGCATTTT. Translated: CASSRQGRDQPQHF.

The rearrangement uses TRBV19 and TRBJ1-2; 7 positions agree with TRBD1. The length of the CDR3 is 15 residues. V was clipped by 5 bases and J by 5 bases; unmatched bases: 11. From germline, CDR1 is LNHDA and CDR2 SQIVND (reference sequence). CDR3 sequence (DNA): TGTGCCAGTAGTCCCGGGACAGCCCCAAGTTATGGCTACACCTTC. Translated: CASSPGTAPSYGYTF.

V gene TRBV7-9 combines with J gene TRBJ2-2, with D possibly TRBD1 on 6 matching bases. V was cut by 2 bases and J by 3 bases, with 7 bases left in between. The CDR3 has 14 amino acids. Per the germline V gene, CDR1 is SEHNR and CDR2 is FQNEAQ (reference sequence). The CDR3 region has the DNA TGTGCCAGCAGCTTAACAGGGTACACCGGGGAGCTGTTTTTT. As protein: CASSLTGYTGELFF.

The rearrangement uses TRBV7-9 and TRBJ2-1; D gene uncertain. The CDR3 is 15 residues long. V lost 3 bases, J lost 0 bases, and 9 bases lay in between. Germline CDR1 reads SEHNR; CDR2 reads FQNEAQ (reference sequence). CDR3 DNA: TGTGCCAGCAGCTTTACTCTAAGCTCCTACAATGAGCAGTTCTTC. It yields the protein CASSFTLSSYNEQFF.

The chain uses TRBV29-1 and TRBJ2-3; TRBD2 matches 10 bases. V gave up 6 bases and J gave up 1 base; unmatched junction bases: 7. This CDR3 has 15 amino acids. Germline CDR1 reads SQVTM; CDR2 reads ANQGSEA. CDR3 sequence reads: CSVPGTSARTDTQYF. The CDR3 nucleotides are TGCAGCGTCCCCGGGACTAGCGCCCGCACAGATACGCAGTATTTT.

This CDR3 reads CASSLSGTSVLEQYF. The CDR3 coding sequence is TGCGCCAGCAGCTTGTCCGGGACTAGCGTTCTTGAGCAGTACTTC. This chain uses TRBV5-1 with TRBJ2-7; 10 bases line up with TRBD2. From germline, CDR1 is SGHRS and CDR2 YFSETQ. The CDR3 has 15 amino acids. The V and J ends lost 1 base and 7 bases, in that order; junction bases with no gene match: 8.

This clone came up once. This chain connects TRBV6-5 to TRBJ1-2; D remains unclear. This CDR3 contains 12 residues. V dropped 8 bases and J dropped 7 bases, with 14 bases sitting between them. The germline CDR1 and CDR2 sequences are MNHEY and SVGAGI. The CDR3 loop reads CASYGGSGGYTF. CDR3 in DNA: TGTGCCAGCTATGGAGGGTCGGGTGGCTACACCTTC.